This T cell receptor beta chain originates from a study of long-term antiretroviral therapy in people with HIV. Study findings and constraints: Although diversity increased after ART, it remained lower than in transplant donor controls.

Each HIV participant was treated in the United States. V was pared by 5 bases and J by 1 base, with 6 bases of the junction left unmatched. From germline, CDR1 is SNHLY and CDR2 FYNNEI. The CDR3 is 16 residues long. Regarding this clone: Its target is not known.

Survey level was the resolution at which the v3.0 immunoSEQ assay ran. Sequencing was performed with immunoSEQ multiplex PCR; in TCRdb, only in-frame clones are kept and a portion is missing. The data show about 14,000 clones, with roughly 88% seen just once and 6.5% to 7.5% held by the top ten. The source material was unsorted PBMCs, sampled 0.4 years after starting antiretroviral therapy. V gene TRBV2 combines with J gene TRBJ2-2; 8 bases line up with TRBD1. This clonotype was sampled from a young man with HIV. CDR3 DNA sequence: TGTGCCAGCAGTCTGGCGGACAGGGTGAACACCGGGGAGCTGTTTTTT. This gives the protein CASSLADRVNTGELFF.